These 4 T cell receptor beta chains share one sample of origin, sequenced in a study of T cells after yellow fever vaccination (dated 2019 in TCRdb). The treatment or condition label of this sample denotes: live attenuated yellow fever vaccine strain. The receptor library was made with 5' RACE. Sequencing used an Illumina HiSeq 2500. TCRdb cleaned the public reads at Q25 with fastp, built clones with MiXCR and kept in-frame beta chains. Every CDR3 protein is listed once, alongside the most common genes and DNA of its rows. This sample comprises some 500,000 distinct CDR3 sequences, 13% of them detected only once. The biggest ten clones account for over 12% of the sample. Sequencing was performed on PBMCs, taken on the day of the yellow fever booster vaccination. The receptor set was obtained from a man aged 25 to 40 who received the YFV17D yellow fever vaccine.

The table lists this clonotype with a few counts. V is TRBV24-1 and J is TRBJ2-1; TRBD1 matches 9 bases. This CDR3 contains 12 residues. Per germline, CDR1 KGHDR and CDR2 SFDVKD. V trimming: 4 bases; J trimming: 12 bases; junction bases outside the gene matches: 3. This CDR3 is CATSDLDRGQFF. For the CDR3, the DNA is TGTGCCACCAGTGACCTGGACAGGGGGCAGTTCTTC.

This chain links TRBV6-5 with TRBJ1-2, with D hard to call. V was clipped by 0 bases and J by 4 bases, with 9 bases between them. Germline CDR1 reads MNHEY; CDR2 reads SVGAGI. This CDR3 spans 14 amino acids. For the CDR3, the DNA is TGTGCCAGCAGTTACTCGAGTACGGCCTATGGCTACACCTTC. This sequence encodes CASSYSSTAYGYTF.

This clonotype came up many times. The chain couples TRBV6-5 to TRBJ2-3; D may correspond to TRBD1 or TRBD2 (5 bases each). CDR1 is MNHEY and CDR2 is SVGAGI in the germline V gene. This CDR3 contains 16 residues. The V and J ends lost 0 bases and 1 base respectively, with 11 bases between them. The CDR3 DNA follows: TGTGCCAGCAGTTACTCTATCGGGGCGGGCACAGATACGCAGTATTTT. The encoded protein is CASSYSIGAGTDTQYF.

The gene calls are TRBV4-3 and TRBJ1-2; no firm D call. V lost 0 bases and J 3 bases, leaving 8 bases between the germline ends. Germline values: CDR1 LGHNA, CDR2 YSLEER. The CDR3 covers 14 residues. CDR3: CASSQDPLDYGYTF. For the CDR3, the DNA is TGCGCCAGCAGCCAAGATCCTTTAGACTATGGCTACACCTTC.